Below are 13 T cell receptor beta chains sequenced from a single sample in a study of shared clonotypes between healthy human individuals. Method: immunoSEQ multiplex PCR; TCRdb's copy keeps in-frame clones and lacks some. The sample comprises approximately 2.5 million clones, about 92% of which are singletons, and about 0.13% rests with the top ten. The sample was naive CD4+ T cells sorted from blood. Subset denoted: CD45RA+ positively selected. Every receptor here comes from a young man in good health.

V and J are TRBV5-1 and TRBJ1-3; TRBD1 is a possible D gene (6 bases). CDR3 length equals 16 residues. The germline CDR1 and CDR2 sequences are SGHRS and YFSETQ. Trimming took 0 bases from V and 4 from J, leaving 14 bases between them. The CDR3 loop reads CASSLGDTSIGNTIYF. The CDR3 DNA sequence: TGCGCCAGCAGCTTGGGGGACACCTCTATCGGAAACACCATATATTTT.

The chain employs TRBV6-5 and TRBJ1-1; no definite D call. Trimming stripped 2 bases from V and 11 bases from J, with 18 bases between. CDR1 and CDR2 from the germline V gene are MNHEY and SVGAGI. This CDR3 has 14 residues. The CDR3 sequence is CASSYLQRRERAFF. The CDR3 DNA sequence: TGTGCCAGCAGTTACCTCCAAAGACGCGAGAGGGCTTTCTTT.

The chain has TRBV11-2 and TRBJ2-1; 11 positions agree with TRBD2. Germline loops: CDR1 SGHAT, CDR2 FQNNGV. The CDR3 extends over 15 amino acids. With V trimmed by 1 base and J by 7 bases, 3 bases remained unmatched. The CDR3 DNA reads as TGTGCCAGCAGCTTAGGCCTAGCGGGAGGTAATGAGCAGTTCTTC. This sequence encodes CASSLGLAGGNEQFF.

The sample holds one count of this clone. This chain connects TRBV6-5 to TRBJ2-1; weak D call: TRBD1 (5 bases). CDR1 MNHEY and CDR2 SVGAGI come from the germline V gene. The length of the CDR3 is 11 residues. Trimming shortened V by 6 bases and J by 7 bases, and 7 bases separated the two germline ends. The DNA for the CDR3 is TGTGCCAGCAGCAAGGGGAATGAGCAGTTCTTC. As protein: CASSKGNEQFF.

The gene calls are TRBV19 and TRBJ2-5; 8 bases map to TRBD2. The CDR3 extends over 14 amino acids. Germline trimming cut 4 bases from V and 5 bases from J; bases unmatched to any gene: 6. Germline V gives CDR1 LNHDA, CDR2 SQIVND (reference sequence). In DNA form, the CDR3 reads TGTGCCAGTAGTAGGCGGGGGGCCGGGGAGACCCAGTACTTC. As protein: CASSRRGAGETQYF.

About this clone itself: The same CDR3 also results from other DNA sequences found in this sample. This rearrangement joins TRBV7-9 to TRBJ2-3; unclear D gene. This CDR3 spans 13 amino acids. The germline V gene encodes CDR1 SEHNR and CDR2 FQNEAQ (reference sequence). V dropped 1 base and J dropped 0 bases, with 2 bases sitting between them. The CDR3 bases are TGTGCCAGCAGCTTAGGGAGCACAGATACGCAGTATTTT. Translated, it gives CASSLGSTDTQYF.

The rearrangement links TRBV7-2 to TRBJ1-1; 7 bases are shared with TRBD1. This CDR3 contains 14 residues. The germline gives CDR1 SGHTA, CDR2 FQGNSA. V dropped 5 bases and J dropped 9; count of bases not matched to a gene: 12. The CDR3 DNA reads TGTGCCAGCAGCCCCGGGACAGCCCTCACCCAAGCTTTCTTT. Protein: CASSPGTALTQAFF. The full variable domain, in which reference TRBV7-2 and TRBJ1-1 provide the parts outside the CDR3, is GAGVSQSPSNKVTEKGKDVELRCDPISGHTALYWYRQSLGQGLEFLIYFQGNSAPDKSGLPSDRFSAERTGGSVSTLTIQRTQQEDSAVYLCASSPGTALTQAFFGQGTRLTVV.

Concerning this clone itself: Within the sample, other DNA sequences also encode this same CDR3. The rearrangement links TRBV28 to TRBJ1-2, with no clear D. Germline V gene data show CDR1 as MDHEN and CDR2 as SYDVKM. V lost 4 bases, J lost 3 bases, and 3 bases lay in between. The CDR3 contains 11 residues. The CDR3 DNA sequence: TGTGCCAGCAGTTCAGACTATGGCTACACCTTC. This codes for CASSSDYGYTF.

The rearrangement joins TRBV19 to TRBJ2-5, with D perhaps being TRBD1 or TRBD2 (5 bases each). This CDR3 is 16 amino acids long. V lost 8 bases, J lost 4 bases, and 23 bases lay in between. The germline V gene encodes CDR1 LNHDA and CDR2 SQIVND (reference sequence). The CDR3 DNA is TGTGCCAGTTCCCTAGACCCCGGGACGGTATTAGAGACCCAGTACTTC. Amino acids: CASSLDPGTVLETQYF. The variable domain in full, completed from reference TRBV19 and TRBJ2-5, reads DGGITQSPKYLFRKEGQNVTLSCEQNLNHDAMYWYRQDPGQGLRLIYYSQIVNDFQKGDIAEGYSVSREKKESFPLTVTSAQKNPTAFYLCASSLDPGTVLETQYFGPGTRLLVL.

The chain carries TRBV20-1 and TRBJ2-7; 7 nucleotides agree with TRBD1. V was clipped by 5 bases and J by 4 bases; unmatched bases: 2. Germline CDR1 reads DFQATT; CDR2 reads SNEGSKA (reference sequence). The CDR3 length is 11 residues. CDR3 region: CSALGQYEQYF. CDR3 nucleotide sequence: TGCAGTGCTTTGGGACAGTACGAGCAGTACTTC.

The chain joins TRBV5-5 to TRBJ2-3, with 8 positions matching TRBD2. The J segment lost 3 bases and the V segment lost 2 bases, leaving 8 bases of the junction unmatched. CDR3 length: 16 residues. The germline gives CDR1 SGHKS, CDR2 YYEKEE (reference sequence). DNA of the CDR3: TGTGCCAGCAGCTTAAGGGTAGCGGGAAGAACAGATACGCAGTATTTT. It codes for CASSLRVAGRTDTQYF.

J is TRBJ2-2 and V is TRBV19; D is ambiguous. The germline gives CDR1 LNHDA, CDR2 SQIVND (reference sequence). CDR3 length: 15 residues. V was clipped by 3 bases and J by 1 base, with 9 bases between them. Here the CDR3 reads CASSIGRKNTGELFF. DNA for the CDR3: TGTGCCAGTAGTATTGGCAGGAAGAACACCGGGGAGCTGTTTTTT.

The V gene is TRBV20-1, the J gene TRBJ1-2; D possibly corresponds to TRBD1 (6 bases). Per the germline V gene, CDR1 is DFQATT and CDR2 is SNEGSKA (reference sequence). The CDR3 totals 11 residues. The V end lost 8 bases, the J end lost 10 bases, and 17 bases lay between the germline ends. DNA of the CDR3: TGCAGTCTCCCCGGGGGGCCGGACTACACCTTC. Translating gives CSLPGGPDYTF.